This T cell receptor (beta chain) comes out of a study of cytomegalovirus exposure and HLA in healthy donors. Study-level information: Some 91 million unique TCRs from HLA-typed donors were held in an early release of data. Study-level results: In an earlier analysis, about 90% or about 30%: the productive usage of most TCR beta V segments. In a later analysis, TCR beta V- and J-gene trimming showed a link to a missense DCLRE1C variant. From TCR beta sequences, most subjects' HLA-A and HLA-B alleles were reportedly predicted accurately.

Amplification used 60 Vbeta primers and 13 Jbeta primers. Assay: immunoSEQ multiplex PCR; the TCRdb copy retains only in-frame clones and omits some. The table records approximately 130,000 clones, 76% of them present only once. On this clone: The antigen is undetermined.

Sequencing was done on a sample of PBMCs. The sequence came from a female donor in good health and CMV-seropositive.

CDR3 in DNA: TGTGCCAGCAGCTTCGCCTTAGCGGGAGGGAAAGAGACCCAGTACTTC. Protein sequence: CASSFALAGGKETQYF. The chain links TRBV5-4 to TRBJ2-5, with 11 bases fitting TRBD2. CDR1 and CDR2 (germline): SGHNT, YYREEE (reference sequence). The CDR3 is made up of 16 amino acids. Germline trimming cut 2 bases from V and 3 bases from J; bases unmatched to any gene: 6.